What follows are 20 T cell receptor beta chains derived from one specimen sequenced in a study of T cells in Graves' hyperthyroidism and ophthalmopathy (dated by TCRdb to between 2019 and 2020). The receptor library was made with multiplex PCR. Reads for this sample came from an Illumina HiSeq 2000. The TCR beta CDR3 regions were amplified from RNA transcripts. For the first round of RT-PCR on the TCR CDR3, the HTBI primer set was used together with the Qiagen OneStep RT-PCR kit. TCRdb trimmed the raw reads at Q25, called clones with MiXCR and kept productive beta chains. A single entry per CDR3 protein holds the most common genes and DNA from its merged rows. Here the sample has a few hundred thousand distinct CDR3 sequences; roughly 46% occur a single time. The ten largest clones represent around 7.7% of the sample. Sequencing used peripheral blood or thyroid tissue (not recorded which). Receptors originate from a woman between 18 and 29 years old with Graves' hyperthyroidism.

This chain uses TRBV9 with TRBJ1-2; 7 bases are shared with TRBD1. The CDR3 is 15 amino acids. Germline CDR1 reads SGDLS; CDR2 reads YYNGEE. J was trimmed by 8 bases and V by 4 bases; bases with no gene match: 14. For the CDR3, the DNA is TGTGCCAGCAGCCAGATTCAGGGGGACGGGGAAGGCTACACCTTC. It is translated as CASSQIQGDGEGYTF.

The V call is TRBV10-3, the J call TRBJ2-7; 7 bases fit TRBD2. Trimming cost V 3 bases and J 0 bases; bases outside gene matches: 14. Per the germline V gene, CDR1 is ENHRY and CDR2 is SYGVKD. This CDR3 is built from 18 residues. CDR3 sequence: CAISDVRSWGGSSYEQYF. CDR3 sequence (DNA): TGTGCCATCAGTGATGTCCGGTCCTGGGGGGGGAGCTCCTACGAGCAGTACTTC.

This chain joins TRBV7-2 and TRBJ1-2; no clear D gene. V dropped 5 bases and J dropped 9 bases, with 22 bases sitting between them. This CDR3 spans 15 amino acids. Per the germline V gene, CDR1 is SGHTA and CDR2 is FQGNSA. As DNA, the CDR3 is TGTGCCAGCAGCGTCAGTATTTTCTTAGCGGGCCGCTACACCTTC. Translation gives CASSVSIFLAGRYTF.

This clonotype was picked up many times. The chain uses TRBV6-1 and TRBJ1-3, with 7 bases that match TRBD1. V shed 5 bases and J 0 bases; nucleotides not matched to a gene: 7. This CDR3 is built from 16 residues. Germline V gene sequence: CDR1 MNHNS, CDR2 SASEGT. The CDR3 DNA reads TGTGCCAGCAGTTGGACAGGATCCCGCTCTGGAAACACCATATATTTT. Translating it yields CASSWTGSRSGNTIYF.

As for this clonotype: At one of its ends the junction is not consistent with the germline gene, which may arise from a read error. This chain connects TRBV5-4 to TRBJ1-1; TRBD1 agrees at 9 bases. This CDR3 contains 12 residues. Germline V CDR1 and CDR2: SGHNT, YYREEE (reference sequence). The CDR3 sequence is CASSTGTGRIRF. In nucleotides, the CDR3 is TGTGCCAGCAGCACCGGGACAGGGAGGATTCGCTTT. Together with reference TRBV5-4 and TRBJ1-1, the CDR3 gives the full variable domain: ETGVTQSPTHLIKTRGQQVTLRCSSQSGHNTVSWYQQALGQGPQFIFQYYREEENGRGNFPPRFSGLQFPNYSSELNVNALELDDSALYLCASSTGTGRIRFGQGTRLTVV.

This clonotype was seen a few times. This chain connects TRBV7-8 to TRBJ2-7, with 13 bases lining up with TRBD2. CDR3 size: 15 residues. J gave up 7 bases and V 5 bases, and 8 bases lay outside the gene matches. Germline lookup yields CDR1 SGHVS and CDR2 FQNEAQ. In DNA, the CDR3 is TGTGCCAGCAGCCTGAGACTAGCGGGAGGACGAGAGCAGTACTTC. It specifies CASSLRLAGGREQYF.

V and J are TRBV7-2 and TRBJ1-1, with 10 bases lining up with TRBD1. The CDR3 has 11 amino acids. Trimming removed 6 bases from V and 11 bases from J; junction bases left unmatched: 3. Germline values: CDR1 SGHTA, CDR2 FQGNSA. CDR3 bases: TGTGCCAGCAGTTGGGACAGGGGTGCTTTCTTT. Protein sequence: CASSWDRGAFF.

There are many counts of this clonotype. V usage is TRBV6-5 and J usage is TRBJ1-2; D perhaps matches TRBD1 (5 bases). The CDR3 loop spans 13 amino acids. V was pared by 8 bases and J by 1 base, with 11 bases between. Germline CDR1 and CDR2: MNHEY and SVGAGI. In DNA form, the CDR3 reads TGTGCCAGCTGCGCAGGGTATAACTATGGCTACACCTTC. Protein sequence: CASCAGYNYGYTF.

The rearrangement uses TRBV2 and TRBJ1-4, with a weak D call TRBD1 (5 bases). The V gene's germline CDR1 is SNHLY and CDR2 FYNNEI. This CDR3 has 12 amino acids. The ends were cut back, 6 bases at V and 10 bases at J, with 12 bases in the middle. The CDR3 coding sequence is TGTGCCAGCAGCCCCGACAGTGGAAAACTGTTTTTT. This gives the protein CASSPDSGKLFF.

V usage is TRBV5-5 and J usage is TRBJ2-7, with 7 bases aligning to TRBD2. Looked up from germline, CDR1 is SGHKS and CDR2 is YYEKEE (reference sequence). With V trimmed by 0 bases and J by 9 bases, 6 bases remained unmatched. The CDR3 is 13 residues long. CDR3 sequence: CASSLEWGGGQYF. CDR3 nucleotide sequence: TGTGCCAGCAGCTTGGAATGGGGCGGGGGGCAGTACTTC. The full variable domain, with the rest looked up from reference TRBV5-5 and TRBJ2-7, is DAGVTQSPTHLIKTRGQQVTLRCSPISGHKSVSWYQQVLGQGPQFIFQYYEKEERGRGNFPDRFSARQFPNYSSELNVNALLLGDSALYLCASSLEWGGGQYFGPGTRLTVT.

This chain links TRBV29-1 with TRBJ2-7, with TRBD1 matching 8 bases. The CDR3 is made up of 14 amino acids. The germline V gene has CDR1 SQVTM and CDR2 ANQGSEA. V lost 7 bases to trimming and J lost 7 bases; unmatched junction nucleotides: 15. CDR3 amino acids: CSARRTGPSREQYF. The CDR3 coding sequence is TGCAGCGCCAGGAGGACAGGGCCCTCGAGGGAGCAGTACTTC.

This clonotype was observed a single time. The chain joins TRBV6-4 to TRBJ1-2, with a possible D match to TRBD1 (5 bases). In germline, CDR1 is MRHNA, CDR2 SNTAGT. The CDR3 is made up of 14 amino acids. Deletions cut 5 bases from V and 3 bases from J, with 13 bases between. The CDR3 region has the DNA TGTGCCAGCAGTAGCAGAGGGGCGGACTATGGCTACACCTTC. It yields the protein CASSSRGADYGYTF.

CDR3 sequence: CASSFRQKGRDQPQHF. CDR3 coding DNA: TGTGCCAGCAGCTTTCGCCAAAAGGGGCGCGATCAGCCCCAGCATTTT. The chain joins TRBV7-2 to TRBJ1-5, with D maybe TRBD1 (5 bases). Trimming left V 3 bases short and J 5 bases short, with 17 bases between. This CDR3 is 16 amino acids long. CDR1 is SGHTA and CDR2 is FQGNSA in the germline V gene.

The chain uses TRBV2 and TRBJ1-3, with 8 nucleotides matching TRBD1. CDR1 SNHLY and CDR2 FYNNEI come from the germline V gene. V lost 7 bases and J lost 9; bases outside the gene matches: 8. This CDR3 is built from 13 residues. CDR3 DNA sequence: TGTGCCAGCACTTTGGGACAGGCAAGCACCATATATTTT. Translating it yields CASTLGQASTIYF.

Concerning this clonotype: With a much larger clone just one base away, this may be a read error. The chain uses TRBV7-3 and TRBJ1-1, with 9 nucleotides matching TRBD1. Per germline, CDR1 SGHTA and CDR2 FQGTGA. CDR3 length: 14 amino acids. CDR3 amino acids: CASTRQGVDTEDFF. The CDR3 DNA is TGTGCCAGCACCAGACAGGGGGTCGACACTGAAGATTTCTTT.

Points on this clonotype: A read error may be the cause here, since a much bigger clone is one base away. The J gene is TRBJ2-5, the V gene TRBV4-3, with D unresolved. Trimming removed 4 bases from V and 6 bases from J, with 12 bases in between. This CDR3 region has 13 residues. Per germline, CDR1 LGHNA and CDR2 YSLEER. The DNA for the CDR3 is TGCGCCAGCAGCCTAGAAGCCTCGCAGACCCAGTACTTC. It encodes CASSLEASQTQYF.

This clonotype was observed at least ten times. The chain is built from TRBV6-5 and TRBJ2-2; D gene uncertain. Germline CDR1 reads MNHEY; CDR2 reads SVGAGI. This CDR3 is built from 12 residues. V lost 3 bases and J lost 6, with 5 bases in between. CDR3 DNA sequence: TGTGCCAGCAGTTATAATCCCGGGGAGCTGTTTTTT. Translating gives CASSYNPGELFF.

This rearrangement joins TRBV15 to TRBJ1-2; maybe TRBD1 (5 bases). Looked up from germline, CDR1 is LNHNV and CDR2 is YYDKDF (reference sequence). Trimming stripped 2 bases from V and 7 bases from J, with 11 bases between. This CDR3 comprises 13 residues. CDR3 in amino acids: CATSRRGGAGYTF. The CDR3 DNA is TGTGCCACCAGCAGAAGAGGAGGGGCTGGCTACACCTTC.

V usage is TRBV5-1 and J usage is TRBJ2-5; tentative D call: TRBD1 (6 bases). Germline V gives CDR1 SGHRS, CDR2 YFSETQ. The ends were cut back, 0 bases at V and 5 bases at J, with 14 bases in the middle. This CDR3 is built from 15 residues. The CDR3 reads CASSLVMAGVETQYF. The DNA of the CDR3 is TGCGCCAGCAGCTTGGTGATGGCAGGGGTTGAGACCCAGTACTTC.

The chain employs TRBV29-1 and TRBJ1-2; 7 bases fit TRBD1. Germline loops: CDR1 SQVTM, CDR2 ANQGSEA. With V trimmed by 7 bases and J by 4 bases, 6 bases remained unmatched. This CDR3 spans 12 amino acids. CDR3 sequence reads: CSGQTGSYGYTF. The CDR3 DNA follows: TGCAGCGGCCAGACAGGGAGCTATGGCTACACCTTC.